This T cell receptor (beta chain) was identified during a study of blood T cell repertoires in COVID-19. Study-level information: Acute-phase and convalescent COVID-19 samples originated in the United States, Italy and Spain.

The data were produced by immunoSEQ multiplex PCR, yet TCRdb's version contains in-frame clones alone and is incomplete. Of roughly 270,000 clones in the sample, about 85% were seen once. Participants were placed into cohorts based on the clinical history they reported. The ends lost 5 bases at V and 5 bases at J; junction bases unmatched: 5. The length of the CDR3 is 13 residues. Germline values: CDR1 GTSNPN, CDR2 SVGIG (reference sequence). This clonotype originated in a woman in her forties or fifties who had recovered from COVID-19. Sequenced input: PBMCs or T cells enriched from blood (not recorded which). The V call is TRBV30, the J call TRBJ1-4; 7 bases fit TRBD1. The CDR3, as DNA: TGTGCCTGGCAAAAACAGGGGAATGAAAAACTGTTTTTT. The encoded protein is CAWQKQGNEKLFF.